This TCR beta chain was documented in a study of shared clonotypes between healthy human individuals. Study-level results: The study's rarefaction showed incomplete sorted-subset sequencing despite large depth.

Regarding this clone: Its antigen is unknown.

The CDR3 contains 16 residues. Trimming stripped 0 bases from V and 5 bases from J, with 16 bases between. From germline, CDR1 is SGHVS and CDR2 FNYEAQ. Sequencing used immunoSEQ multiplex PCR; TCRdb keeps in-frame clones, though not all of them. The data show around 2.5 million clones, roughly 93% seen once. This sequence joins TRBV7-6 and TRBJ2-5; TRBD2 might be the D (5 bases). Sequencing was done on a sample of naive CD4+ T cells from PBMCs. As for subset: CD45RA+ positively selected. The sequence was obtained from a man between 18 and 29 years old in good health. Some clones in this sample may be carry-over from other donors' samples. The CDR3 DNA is TGTGCCAGCAGCTTAGCGTATATAACTAGGCGGGAGACCCAGTACTTC. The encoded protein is CASSLAYITRRETQYF.